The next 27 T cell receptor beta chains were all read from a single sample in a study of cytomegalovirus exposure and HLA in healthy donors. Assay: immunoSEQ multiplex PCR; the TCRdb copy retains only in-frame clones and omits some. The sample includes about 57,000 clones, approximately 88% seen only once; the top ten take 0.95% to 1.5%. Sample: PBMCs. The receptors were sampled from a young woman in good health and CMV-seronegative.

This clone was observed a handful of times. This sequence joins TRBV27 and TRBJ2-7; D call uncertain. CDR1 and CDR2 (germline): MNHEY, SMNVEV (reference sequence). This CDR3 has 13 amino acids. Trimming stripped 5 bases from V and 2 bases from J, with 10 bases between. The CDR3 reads CASSPTQTYEQYF. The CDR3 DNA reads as TGTGCCAGCAGTCCCACTCAAACCTACGAGCAGTACTTC.

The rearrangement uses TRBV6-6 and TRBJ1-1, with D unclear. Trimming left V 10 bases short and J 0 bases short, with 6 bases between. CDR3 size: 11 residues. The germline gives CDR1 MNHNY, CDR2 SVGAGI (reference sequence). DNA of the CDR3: TGTGCCACCTCGTTGAACACTGAAGCTTTCTTT. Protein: CATSLNTEAFF.

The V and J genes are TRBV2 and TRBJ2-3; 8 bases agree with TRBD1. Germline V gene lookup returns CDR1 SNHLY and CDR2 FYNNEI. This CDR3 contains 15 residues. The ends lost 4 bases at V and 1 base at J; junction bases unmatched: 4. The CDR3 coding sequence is TGTGCCAGCAGTGGACAGGGGTTGGGCACAGATACGCAGTATTTT. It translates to CASSGQGLGTDTQYF.

The CDR3 sequence is CASSQGRAGNTIYF. CDR3 nucleotides: TGTGCCAGCAGCCAAGGGAGGGCGGGAAACACCATATATTTT. This chain uses TRBV5-6 with TRBJ1-3; D is uncertain. V was shortened by 4 bases and J by 4 bases, with 12 bases between the two germline ends. The V gene's germline CDR1 is SGHDT and CDR2 YYEEEE. CDR3 length equals 14 residues.

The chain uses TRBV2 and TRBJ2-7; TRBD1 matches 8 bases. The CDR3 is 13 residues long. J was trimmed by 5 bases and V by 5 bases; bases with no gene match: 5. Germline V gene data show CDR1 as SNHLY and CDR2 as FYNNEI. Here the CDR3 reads CASSYRGIDEQYF. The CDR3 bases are TGTGCCAGCAGTTACAGGGGGATAGACGAGCAGTACTTC.

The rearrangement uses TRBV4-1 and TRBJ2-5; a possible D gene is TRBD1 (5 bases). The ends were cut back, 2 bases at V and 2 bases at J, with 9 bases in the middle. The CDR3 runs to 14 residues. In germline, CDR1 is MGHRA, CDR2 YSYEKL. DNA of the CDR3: TGCGCCAGCAGCCAACAGGGTGGGCAAGAGACCCAGTACTTC. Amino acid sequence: CASSQQGGQETQYF.

The CDR3 protein is CASSYLKIRDRGHGELFF. The CDR3 DNA follows: TGTGCCAGCAGCTATCTCAAAATCCGGGACAGGGGGCACGGGGAGCTGTTTTTT. The chain employs TRBV7-9 and TRBJ2-2; 12 bases are shared with TRBD1. V lost 4 bases to trimming and J lost 7 bases; unmatched junction nucleotides: 13. The length of the CDR3 is 18 residues. Germline CDR1 reads SEHNR; CDR2 reads FQNEAQ (reference sequence).

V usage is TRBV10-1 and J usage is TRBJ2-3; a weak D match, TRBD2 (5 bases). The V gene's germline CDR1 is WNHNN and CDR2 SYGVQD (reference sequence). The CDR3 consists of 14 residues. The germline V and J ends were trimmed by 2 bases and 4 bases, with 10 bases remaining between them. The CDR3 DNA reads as TGCGCCAGCAGTGAGGGACTGGAGGCAGATACGCAGTATTTT. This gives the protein CASSEGLEADTQYF.

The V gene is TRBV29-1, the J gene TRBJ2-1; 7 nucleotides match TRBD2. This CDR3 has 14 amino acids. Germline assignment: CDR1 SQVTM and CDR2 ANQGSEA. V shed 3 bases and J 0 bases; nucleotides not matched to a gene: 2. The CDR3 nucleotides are TGCAGCGTTGACGGCGGGAGCTCCTACAATGAGCAGTTCTTC. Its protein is CSVDGGSSYNEQFF.

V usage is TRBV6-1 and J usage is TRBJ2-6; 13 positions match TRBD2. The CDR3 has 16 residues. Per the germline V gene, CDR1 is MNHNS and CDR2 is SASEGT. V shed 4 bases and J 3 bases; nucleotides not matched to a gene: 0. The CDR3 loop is CASSGTSGSGANVLTF. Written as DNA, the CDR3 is TGTGCCAGCAGTGGGACTAGCGGGAGTGGGGCCAACGTCCTGACTTTC.

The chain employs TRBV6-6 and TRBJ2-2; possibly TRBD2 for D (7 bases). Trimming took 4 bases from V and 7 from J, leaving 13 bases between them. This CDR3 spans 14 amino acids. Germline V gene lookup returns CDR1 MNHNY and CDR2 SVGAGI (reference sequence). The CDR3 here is CASSSRGGVGELFF. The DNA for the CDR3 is TGTGCCAGCAGTTCCAGGGGAGGGGTCGGGGAGCTGTTTTTT.

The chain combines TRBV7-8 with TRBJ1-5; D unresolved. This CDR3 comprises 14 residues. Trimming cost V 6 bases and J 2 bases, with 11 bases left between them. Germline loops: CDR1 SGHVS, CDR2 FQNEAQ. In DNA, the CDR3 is TGTGCCAGCAGGGGAGTGGATGGCAATCAGCCCCAGCATTTT. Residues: CASRGVDGNQPQHF. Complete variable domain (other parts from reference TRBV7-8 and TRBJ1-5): GAGVSQSPRYKVAKRGQDVALRCDPISGHVSLFWYQQALGQGPEFLTYFQNEAQLDKSGLPSDRFFAERPEGSVSTLKIQRTQQEDSAVYLCASRGVDGNQPQHFGDGTRLSIL.

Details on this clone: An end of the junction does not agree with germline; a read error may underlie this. The DNA for the CDR3 is TGTGCCAGCAGTGAAGCGCTTCATATTAGTCCGCACTTC. Its translation: CASSEALHISPHF. The V and J genes are TRBV2 and TRBJ2-5, with unresolved D. In germline, CDR1 is SNHLY, CDR2 FYNNEI. This CDR3 contains 13 residues.

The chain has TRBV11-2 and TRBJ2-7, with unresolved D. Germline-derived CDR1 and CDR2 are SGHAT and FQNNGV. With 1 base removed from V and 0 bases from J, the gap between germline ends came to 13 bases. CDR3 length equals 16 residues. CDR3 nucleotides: TGTGCCAGCAGCTTAGGGCCCTACAGAGACTCCTACGAGCAGTACTTC. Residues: CASSLGPYRDSYEQYF. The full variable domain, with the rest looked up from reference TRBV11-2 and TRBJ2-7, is EAGVAQSPRYKIIEKRQSVAFWCNPISGHATLYWYQQILGQGPKLLIQFQNNGVVDDSQLPKDRFSAERLKGVDSTLKIQPAKLEDSAVYLCASSLGPYRDSYEQYFGPGTRLTVT.

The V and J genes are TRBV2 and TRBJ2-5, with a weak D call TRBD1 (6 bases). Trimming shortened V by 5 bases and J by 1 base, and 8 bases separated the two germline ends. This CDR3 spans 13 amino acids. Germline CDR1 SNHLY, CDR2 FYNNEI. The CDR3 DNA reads TGTGCCAGCAGTCAGGACAGCCAAGAGACCCAGTACTTC. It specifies CASSQDSQETQYF.

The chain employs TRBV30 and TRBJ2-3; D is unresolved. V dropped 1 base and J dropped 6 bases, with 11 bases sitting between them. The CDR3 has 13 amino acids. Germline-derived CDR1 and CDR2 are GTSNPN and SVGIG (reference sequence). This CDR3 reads CAWSGILGDTQYF. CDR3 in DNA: TGTGCCTGGAGTGGAATCCTAGGTGATACGCAGTATTTT.

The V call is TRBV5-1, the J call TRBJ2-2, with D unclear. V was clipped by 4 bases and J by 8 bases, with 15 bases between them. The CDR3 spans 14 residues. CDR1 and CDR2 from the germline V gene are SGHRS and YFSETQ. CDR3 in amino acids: CASSDRLSTGELFF. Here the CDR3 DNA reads TGCGCCAGCAGCGATCGATTAAGCACGGGGGAGCTGTTTTTT.

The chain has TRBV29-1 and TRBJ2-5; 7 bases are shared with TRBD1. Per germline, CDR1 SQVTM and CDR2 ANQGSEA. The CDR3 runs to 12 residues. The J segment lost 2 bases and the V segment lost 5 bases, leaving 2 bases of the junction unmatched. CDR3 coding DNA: TGCAGCGTTTACAGGGGACAAGAGACCCAGTACTTC. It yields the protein CSVYRGQETQYF.

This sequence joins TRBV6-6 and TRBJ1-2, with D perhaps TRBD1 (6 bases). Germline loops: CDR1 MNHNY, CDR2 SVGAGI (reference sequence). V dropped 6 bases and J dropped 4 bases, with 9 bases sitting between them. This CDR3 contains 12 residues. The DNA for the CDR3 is TGTGCCAGCAGCAGGGACATCTATGGCTACACCTTC. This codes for CASSRDIYGYTF.

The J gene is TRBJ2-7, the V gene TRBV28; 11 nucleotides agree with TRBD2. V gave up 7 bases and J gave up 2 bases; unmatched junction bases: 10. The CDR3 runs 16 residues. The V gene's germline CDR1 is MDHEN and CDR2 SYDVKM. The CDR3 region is CASTRLAGLRPYEQYF. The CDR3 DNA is TGTGCCAGCACCCGACTAGCGGGATTACGCCCCTACGAGCAGTACTTC.

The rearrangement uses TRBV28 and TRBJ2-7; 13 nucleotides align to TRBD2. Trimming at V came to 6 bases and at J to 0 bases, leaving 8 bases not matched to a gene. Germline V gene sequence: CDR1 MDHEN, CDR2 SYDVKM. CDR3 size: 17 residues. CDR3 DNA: TGTGCCAGCAGGCGGACTAGCGGGAGCAACCCCTCCTACGAGCAGTACTTC. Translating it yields CASRRTSGSNPSYEQYF.

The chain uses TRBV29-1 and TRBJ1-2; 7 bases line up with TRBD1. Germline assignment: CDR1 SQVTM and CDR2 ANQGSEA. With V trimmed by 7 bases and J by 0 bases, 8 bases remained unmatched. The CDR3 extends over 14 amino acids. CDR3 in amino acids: CSGRGQTANYGYTF. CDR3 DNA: TGCAGCGGGAGGGGACAGACAGCTAACTATGGCTACACCTTC.

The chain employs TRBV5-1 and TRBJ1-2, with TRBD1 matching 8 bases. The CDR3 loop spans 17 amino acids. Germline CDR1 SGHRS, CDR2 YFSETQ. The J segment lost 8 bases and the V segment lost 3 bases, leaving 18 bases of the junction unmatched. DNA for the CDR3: TGCGCCAGCAGCTACCGGACAGGGCAACCCCTCTATGGCGGCTACACCTTC. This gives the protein CASSYRTGQPLYGGYTF.

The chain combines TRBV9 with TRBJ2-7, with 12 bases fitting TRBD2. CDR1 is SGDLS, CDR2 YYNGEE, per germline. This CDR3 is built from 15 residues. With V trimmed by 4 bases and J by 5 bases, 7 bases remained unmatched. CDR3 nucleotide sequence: TGTGCCAGCAGCCTTGGACTAGCGGGAAAGAACGAGCAGTACTTC. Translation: CASSLGLAGKNEQYF.

In DNA form, the CDR3 reads TGTGCCAGCAGTTCCAGGGGGCCGGACACCGGGGAGCTGTTTTTT. It translates to CASSSRGPDTGELFF. The chain carries TRBV6-5 and TRBJ2-2; 8 positions agree with TRBD1. The CDR3 is 15 residues long. J gave up 3 bases and V 4 bases, and 4 bases lay outside the gene matches. The V gene's germline CDR1 is MNHEY and CDR2 SVGAGI.

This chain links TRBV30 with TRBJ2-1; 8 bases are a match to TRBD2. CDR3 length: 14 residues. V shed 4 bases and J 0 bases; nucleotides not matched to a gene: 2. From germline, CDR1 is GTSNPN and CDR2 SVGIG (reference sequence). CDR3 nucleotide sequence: TGTGCCTGGATAGCGGGACCCTCCTACAATGAGCAGTTCTTC. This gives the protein CAWIAGPSYNEQFF.

CDR3 sequence (DNA): TGTGCCAGCAGCTTAGTTCCAGAATCCTACGAGCAGTACTTC. It specifies CASSLVPESYEQYF. The V call is TRBV7-9, the J call TRBJ2-7, with D unresolved. V dropped 1 base and J dropped 1 base, with 8 bases sitting between them. Germline V gene sequence: CDR1 SEHNR, CDR2 FQNEAQ (reference sequence). The CDR3 length is 14 residues.